This TCR beta chain emerged from a study of PD-1 blockade in classical Hodgkin lymphoma (dated by TCRdb to the early 2020s). Broadly, across the study: Nivolumab dosing was 3 mg/kg intravenously every 2 weeks, continuing until either disease progression or unacceptable toxicity. To define a peripheral blood immune signature of response to PD-1 blockade in classical Hodgkin lymphoma, the study combined TCR beta sequencing with CyTOF. What the authors observed across the whole study: The study covered only a single clinical trial cohort, and the causes of the repertoire differences, possibly disease activity or prior therapy, were still not defined. Among trial patients, those achieving complete response had baseline diversity similar to that of newly diagnosed patients, while diversity was significantly lower in partial responders and progressors. Lower diversity was observed in patients in whom nivolumab was started less than 1 year after ASCT, and these patients were excluded from later analyses so that confounding by immune reconstitution would be avoided. Baseline TCR diversity was reported as lower in newly diagnosed patients than in healthy donors, and lower still in relapsed/refractory patients. By C4D1, a significant rise was seen in CD4+ TCR diversity but not in CD8+ TCR diversity (p=0.0027 vs p=0.16), and the rise was most apparent among complete responders (p=0.02).

The time point label, read with the paper, signifies: cycle 1 day 1 (C1D1), immediately before nivolumab initiation. Every trial patient had relapsed following autologous stem cell transplantation, and prior brentuximab vedotin exposure was what differed among cohorts A, B and C. Magnetic negative selection with a Miltenyi CD4+ T cell isolation kit was used to purify CD4+ T cells from thawed PBMCs. The trial cohort comprised around 60 patients with relapsed/refractory classical Hodgkin lymphoma whose best overall responses were complete response, partial response or progressive disease. Single-agent nivolumab was administered to trial patients in the multi-cohort phase II CheckMate 205 trial. An independent review committee assessed best overall response by applying the 2007 International Working Group response criteria. Trial PBMCs were collected immediately before nivolumab initiation (C1D1) and during therapy at cycle 2 day 1 and cycle 4 day 1. Peripheral blood was collected in 8 mL Vacutainer Cell Preparation Tubes, from which PBMCs were isolated by centrifugation and then cryopreserved. Purified CD4+ and CD8+ fractions were prepared only for cases with an additional available PBMC sample. Magnetically labelled cells were removed on LS columns in a quadroMACS separator, and the flow-through was retained as the purified fraction.

Genomic DNA was isolated using the Qiagen DNeasy kit from unsorted PBMCs as well as from negatively selected CD4+ and CD8+ fractions. TCR beta CDR3 regions were subjected to amplification by immunoSEQ multiplex PCR with primers that anneal to V and J segments. A synthetic immune receptor repertoire was used to minimize amplification bias, and any remaining bias was removed computationally after sequencing. In the source study's methods: Custom Python scripts were used to quantify repertoire diversity as the Shannon entropy index. Unsorted, CD4+ and CD8+ repertoires were examined separately, except in combined analyses, for which CD4+ and CD8+ sequences were merged in silico. A clone counted as expanded when the clone's frequency after treatment rose at least 2-fold relative to C1D1, and clones undetected at baseline were given a pseudocount of 0.5. Clones with 0 or 1 copy at C1D1 were defined as singleton clones, while clones with 2 or more copies were defined as non-singleton clones. Clones expanded in unsorted samples were assigned a CD4+, CD8+ or unknown annotation through matching of protein sequences in sorted samples from the same patient. Wilcoxon tests were applied to paired samples to test diversity changes from C1D1 to C4D1. Entries here come from immuneACCESS through TCRdb and include only in-frame sequences with V and J called. Some clones fail to appear in such tables; in the studies checked, an unresolved V gene covers under half of the shortfall, and the cause of the remainder is unknown. Clonal size and the V and J genes are those of that table, whereas D and trimming came from the DNA. This sample lists about 4,100 clones; 60% to 85% were detected once. The top ten constitute about 5.7% of the sample.

The CDR3 contains 20 residues, cysteine and phenylalanine counted. The only DNA kept is the CDR3, 60 bases in frame from the first base. From the germline V gene, CDR1 is SGHVS and CDR2 is FNYEAQ. From V the trimming removes 0 bases and from J it removes 4 bases, while the gene matches leave 15 bases of the junction unaccounted for. On this clone: The target of this receptor is not known. Per-base qualities were not stored, and no clone one base away is much larger.

The specimen was CD4+ T cells from blood, collected at baseline. This receptor chain uses TRBV7-6 and TRBJ2-3, with 11 bases aligning to TRBD2. This sequence was found in a human donor with classical Hodgkin lymphoma. The CDR3 reads as follows: CASSLAGPAGLAGGPDTQYF. In nucleotides, the sequence is TGTGCCAGCAGCTTAGCAGGTCCTGCGGGGCTAGCGGGGGGCCCAGATACGCAGTATTTT.